The entry below describes one TCR beta chain. The antigen is not known. One junction end disagrees with the germline gene, perhaps due to a read error. Other DNA sequences in the sample encode the same CDR3. TCRdb keeps only in-frame clones here, not all; method: immunoSEQ multiplex PCR. The sample lists roughly 590,000 clones; just under 97% were seen once. Naive CD8 cells comprised CD45RO-negative, CCR7-positively selected cells, excluding terminally differentiated effector memory CD45RA+ cells. The data were taken from a study of shared clonotypes between healthy human individuals. The overall study: The study used three CD4 naive, three CD4 memory, two CD8 naive and one CD8 memory plate per donor. Study outcomes and limitations: An anticipated effect of sequencing depth on clonotype sharing among donors was recognized.

The specimen sequenced was naive CD8+ T cells sorted from blood. This clonotype was sampled from a woman aged 25 to 39 in good health.

The CDR3 coding sequence is TGTGCCAGCTCGGACAGGGCTGAGGACTCGGTGAACACTGAAGCTTTTTTT. Amino acids: CASSDRAEDSVNTEAFF. V usage is TRBV9 and J usage is TRBJ1-1; 8 nucleotides agree with TRBD1. Germline V gives CDR1 SGDLS, CDR2 YYNGEE. The CDR3 consists of 17 residues. Looking up the rest from reference TRBV9 and TRBJ1-1 gives the full variable domain: DSGVTQTPKHLITATGQRVTLRCSPRSGDLSVYWYQQSLDQGLQFLIQYYNGEERAKGNILERFSAQQFPDLHSELNLSSLELGDSALYFCASSDRAEDSVNTEAFFGQGTRLTVV.